The entry that follows covers one T cell receptor beta chain sequence. Clones were sequenced by immunoSEQ multiplex PCR, and TCRdb holds only the in-frame ones, with some missing. The table shows more than 80,000 clones, with 86% occurring only once. Per germline, CDR1 MNHNY and CDR2 SVGAGI (reference sequence). The junction had 14 bases not matched to a gene; V was cut back by 5 bases and J by 3 bases. This CDR3 is 18 amino acids long. The sample belongs to a study of blood T cell repertoires in COVID-19. The material sequenced was peripheral blood. The V and J genes are TRBV6-6 and TRBJ2-1, with 9 bases lining up with TRBD1. This sequence was found in a man aged 50-59 years with active COVID-19. CDR3 DNA sequence: TGTGCCAGCAGTCCTGCTCATGCGACAGGGGGTGTCTACAATGAGCAGTTCTTC. Translation gives CASSPAHATGGVYNEQFF.